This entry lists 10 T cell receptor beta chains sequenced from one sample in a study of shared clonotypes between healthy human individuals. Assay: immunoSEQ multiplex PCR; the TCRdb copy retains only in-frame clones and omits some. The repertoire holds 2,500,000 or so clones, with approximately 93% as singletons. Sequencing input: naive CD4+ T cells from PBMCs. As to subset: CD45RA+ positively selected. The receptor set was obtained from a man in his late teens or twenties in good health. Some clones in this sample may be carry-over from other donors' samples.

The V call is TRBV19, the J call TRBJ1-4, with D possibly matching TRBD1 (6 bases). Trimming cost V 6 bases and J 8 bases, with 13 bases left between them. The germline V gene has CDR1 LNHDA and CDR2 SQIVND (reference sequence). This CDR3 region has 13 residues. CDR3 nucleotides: TGTGCCAGTAGCCGGGACATGAGCGAAAAACTGTTTTTT. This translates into CASSRDMSEKLFF.

Here the CDR3 reads CASSPGGDQETQYF. CDR3 nucleotide sequence: TGCGCCAGCAGCCCGGGCGGGGACCAAGAGACCCAGTACTTC. This chain connects TRBV5-1 to TRBJ2-5; D perhaps matches TRBD2 (6 bases). The CDR3 has 14 amino acids. Germline-derived CDR1 and CDR2 are SGHRS and YFSETQ. Deletions cut 4 bases from V and 0 bases from J, with 10 bases between.

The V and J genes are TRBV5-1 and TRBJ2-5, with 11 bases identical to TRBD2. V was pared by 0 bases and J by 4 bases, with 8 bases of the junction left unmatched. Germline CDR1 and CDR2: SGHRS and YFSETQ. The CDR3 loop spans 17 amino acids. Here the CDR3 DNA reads TGCGCCAGCAGCTTGGGTAGGGAACTAGCGGGAGTAGAGACCCAGTACTTC. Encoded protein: CASSLGRELAGVETQYF.

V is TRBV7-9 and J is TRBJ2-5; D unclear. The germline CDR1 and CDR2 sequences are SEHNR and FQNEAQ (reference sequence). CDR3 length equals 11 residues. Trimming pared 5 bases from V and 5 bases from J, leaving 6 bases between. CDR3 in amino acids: CASSRVETQYF. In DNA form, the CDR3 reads TGTGCCAGCAGCCGAGTGGAGACCCAGTACTTC.

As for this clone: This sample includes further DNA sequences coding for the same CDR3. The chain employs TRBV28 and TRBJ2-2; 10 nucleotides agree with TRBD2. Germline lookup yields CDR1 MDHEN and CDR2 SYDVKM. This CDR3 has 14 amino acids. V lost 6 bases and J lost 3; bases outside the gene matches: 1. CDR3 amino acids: CASRLAGDTGELFF. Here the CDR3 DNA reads TGTGCCAGCAGGCTAGCGGGAGACACCGGGGAGCTGTTTTTT.

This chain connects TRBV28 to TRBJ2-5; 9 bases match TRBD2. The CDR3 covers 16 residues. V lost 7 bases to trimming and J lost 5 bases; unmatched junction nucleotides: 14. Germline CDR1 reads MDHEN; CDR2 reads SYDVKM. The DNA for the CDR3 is TGTGCCAGCATTGGACTAGCGACACCCTCGGCGGAGACCCAGTACTTC. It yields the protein CASIGLATPSAETQYF.

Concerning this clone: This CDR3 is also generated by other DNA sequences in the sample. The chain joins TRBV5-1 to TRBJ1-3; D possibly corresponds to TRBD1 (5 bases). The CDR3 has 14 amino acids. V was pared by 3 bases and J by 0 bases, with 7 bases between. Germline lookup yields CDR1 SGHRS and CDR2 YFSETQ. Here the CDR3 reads CASSSTASGNTIYF. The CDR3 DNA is TGCGCCAGCAGCTCGACAGCCTCTGGAAACACCATATATTTT.

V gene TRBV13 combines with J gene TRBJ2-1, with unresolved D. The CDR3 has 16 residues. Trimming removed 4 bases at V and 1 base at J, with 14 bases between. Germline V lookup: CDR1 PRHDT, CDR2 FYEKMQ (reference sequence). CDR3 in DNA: TGTGCCAGCAGCTCCGTCATAGAGCCTTCCTACAATGAGCAGTTCTTC. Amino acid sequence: CASSSVIEPSYNEQFF.

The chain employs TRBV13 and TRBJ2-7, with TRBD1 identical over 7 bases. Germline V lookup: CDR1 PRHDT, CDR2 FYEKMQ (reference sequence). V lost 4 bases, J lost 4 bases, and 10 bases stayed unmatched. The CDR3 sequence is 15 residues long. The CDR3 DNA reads TGTGCCAGCAGCTCCCCGGGACAGACGCTTTACGAGCAGTACTTC. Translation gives CASSSPGQTLYEQYF.

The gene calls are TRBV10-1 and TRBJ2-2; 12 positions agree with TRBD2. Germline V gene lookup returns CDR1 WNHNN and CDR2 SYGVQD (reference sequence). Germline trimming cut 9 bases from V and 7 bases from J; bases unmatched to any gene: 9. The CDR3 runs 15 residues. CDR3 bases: TGCGCCAGTTCCGGACTAGCGGGATACAACGGGGAGCTGTTTTTT. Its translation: CASSGLAGYNGELFF.